This TCR beta chain was retrieved from a study of OX40 agonist ivuxolimab in advanced cancers. Across the whole study: Head and neck, renal cell, melanoma or hepatocellular carcinoma were the cancers that dose-escalation patients had.

With V trimmed by 6 bases and J by 6 bases, 7 bases remained unmatched. The CDR3 length is 14 residues. The germline V gene has CDR1 MNHNY and CDR2 SVGAGI (reference sequence). Regarding this clone: Its antigen is not known.

Only in-frame clones appear in the TCRdb table, and some are missing; sequencing was by immunoSEQ multiplex PCR. The data contain around 80,000 clones, 70% to 90% of them seen just once; the ten biggest clones take up 0.99%. Study-wide results and limits: Among the lowest peripheral clonal expansion occurred in 0.1-3.0 mg/kg partial responders.

The V and J genes are TRBV6-6 and TRBJ2-7, with 11 nucleotides matching TRBD1. The receptor was isolated from an adult with an advanced solid tumor such as melanoma, head and neck, liver or kidney cancer. Source: CD4+ or CD8+ T cells sorted from blood, taken in a trial of the OX40 agonist ivuxolimab. This CDR3 reads CASSQGQGVGEQYF. Written as DNA, the CDR3 is TGTGCCAGCAGCCAGGGACAGGGGGTAGGCGAGCAGTACTTC.